These T cell receptor beta chains were read from a single sample in a study of blood T cell repertoires in COVID-19. TCRdb's copy holds only in-frame clones and misses some; the assay was immunoSEQ multiplex PCR. The sample yields roughly 190,000 clones, about 89% seen once. The specimen was PBMCs or T cells enriched from blood (not recorded which). These receptors all stem from a woman under 30 who had recovered from COVID-19. CDR3s include the opening cysteine and the closing phenylalanine or tryptophan. The order of the fields is D gene, clone size, V gene, CDR3 length, J gene, CDR3 protein, CDR3 DNA. A D gene is named only where the DNA matches it firmly. The listing skips clone size in some rows; elsewhere it reads once, few, many or a size class.

D gene: TRBD1
clone size: -
V gene: TRBV28
CDR3 length: 19
J gene: TRBJ2-1
CDR3 protein: CASRNSFRDRGPGYNEQFF
CDR3 DNA: TGTGCCAGCAGAAACAGCTTCCGGGACAGGGGGCCCGGATACAATGAGCAGTTCTTC

D gene: -
clone size: -
V gene: TRBV30
CDR3 length: 13
J gene: TRBJ1-6
CDR3 protein: CAWSVKGLSPLHF
CDR3 DNA: TGTGCCTGGAGTGTAAAGGGACTGTCACCCCTCCACTTT

D gene: -
clone size: -
V gene: TRBV5-1
CDR3 length: 13
J gene: TRBJ2-3
CDR3 protein: CASSSGGTDTQYF
CDR3 DNA: TGCGCCAGCAGCTCGGGCGGGACAGATACGCAGTATTTT

D gene: -
clone size: -
V gene: TRBV15
CDR3 length: 15
J gene: TRBJ2-3
CDR3 protein: CATSRESGSTDTQYF
CDR3 DNA: TGTGCCACCAGCAGAGAGAGCGGTAGCACAGATACGCAGTATTTT

D gene: -
clone size: -
V gene: TRBV3-1/TRBV3-2
CDR3 length: 14
J gene: TRBJ1-1
CDR3 protein: CASSHTTGMAEAFF
CDR3 DNA: TGTGCCAGCAGCCACACCACAGGGATGGCTGAAGCTTTCTTT

D gene: TRBD2
clone size: -
V gene: TRBV4-3
CDR3 length: 15
J gene: TRBJ2-3
CDR3 protein: CASSHTSGGTDTQYF
CDR3 DNA: TGCGCCAGCAGCCATACTAGCGGAGGGACAGATACGCAGTATTTT

D gene: -
clone size: few
V gene: TRBV19
CDR3 length: 16
J gene: TRBJ2-7
CDR3 protein: CASSIDAGSPTYEQYF
CDR3 DNA: TGTGCCAGTAGTATAGATGCTGGGAGCCCAACCTACGAGCAGTACTTC

D gene: TRBD1
clone size: once
V gene: TRBV19
CDR3 length: 15
J gene: TRBJ1-5
CDR3 protein: CASSIDRVGNQPQHF
CDR3 DNA: TGTGCCAGTAGTATTGACAGGGTTGGCAATCAGCCCCAGCATTTT

D gene: -
clone size: -
V gene: TRBV10-3
CDR3 length: 16
J gene: TRBJ1-1
CDR3 protein: CAISESSGGRRTEAFF
CDR3 DNA: TGTGCCATCAGTGAGTCGTCGGGCGGGCGAAGAACTGAAGCTTTCTTT

D gene: TRBD2
clone size: -
V gene: TRBV12-5
CDR3 length: 16
J gene: TRBJ2-3
CDR3 protein: CASGLGLAGGPDTQYF
CDR3 DNA: TGTGCTAGTGGACTTGGACTAGCGGGAGGTCCAGATACGCAGTATTTT